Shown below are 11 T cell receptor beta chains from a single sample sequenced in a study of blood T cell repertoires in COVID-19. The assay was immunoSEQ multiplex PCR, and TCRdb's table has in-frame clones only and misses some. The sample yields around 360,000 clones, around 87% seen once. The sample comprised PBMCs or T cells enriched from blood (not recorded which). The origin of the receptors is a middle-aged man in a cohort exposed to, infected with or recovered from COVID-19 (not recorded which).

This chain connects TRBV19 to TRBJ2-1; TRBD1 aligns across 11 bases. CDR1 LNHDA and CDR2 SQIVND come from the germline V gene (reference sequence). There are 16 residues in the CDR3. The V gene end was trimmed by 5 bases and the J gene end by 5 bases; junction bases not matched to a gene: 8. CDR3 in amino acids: CASSGLDRGHDNEQFF. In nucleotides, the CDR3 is TGTGCCAGTAGTGGATTGGACAGGGGGCACGACAATGAGCAGTTCTTC.

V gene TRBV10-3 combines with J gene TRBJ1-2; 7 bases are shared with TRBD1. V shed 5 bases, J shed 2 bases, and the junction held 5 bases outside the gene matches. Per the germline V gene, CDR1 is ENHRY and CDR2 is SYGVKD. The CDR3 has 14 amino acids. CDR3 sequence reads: CAISSSTGNYGYTF. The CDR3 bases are TGTGCCATCAGTTCCTCGACAGGGAACTATGGCTACACCTTC.

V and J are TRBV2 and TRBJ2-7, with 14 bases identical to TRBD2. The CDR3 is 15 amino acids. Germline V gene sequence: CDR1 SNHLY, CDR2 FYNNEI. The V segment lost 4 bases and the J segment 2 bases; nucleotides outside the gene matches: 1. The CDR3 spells CASSATSGRAYEQYF. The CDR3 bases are TGTGCCAGCAGTGCGACTAGCGGGAGGGCCTACGAGCAGTACTTC.

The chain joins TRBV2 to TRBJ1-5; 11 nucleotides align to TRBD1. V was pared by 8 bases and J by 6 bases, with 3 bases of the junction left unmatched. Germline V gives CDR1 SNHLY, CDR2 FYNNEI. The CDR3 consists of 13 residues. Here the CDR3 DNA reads TGTGCCAGCGGCGGGACAGGGGGTCAGCCCCAGCATTTT. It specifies CASGGTGGQPQHF.

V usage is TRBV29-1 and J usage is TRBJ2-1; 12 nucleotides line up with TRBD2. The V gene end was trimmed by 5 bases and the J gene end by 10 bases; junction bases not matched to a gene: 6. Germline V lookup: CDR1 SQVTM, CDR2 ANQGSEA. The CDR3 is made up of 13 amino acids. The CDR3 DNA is TGCAGCGTTTCTAGCGGGAGGGCCTGGGAGCAGTTCTTC. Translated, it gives CSVSSGRAWEQFF.

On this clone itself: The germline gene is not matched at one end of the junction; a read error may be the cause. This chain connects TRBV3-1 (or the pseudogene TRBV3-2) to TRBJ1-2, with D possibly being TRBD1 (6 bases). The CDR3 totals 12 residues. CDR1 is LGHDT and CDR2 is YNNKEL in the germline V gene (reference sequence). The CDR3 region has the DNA TGTGCCAGCAGCCAACTTCGGGGGGCCTGCCGCTTC. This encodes CASSQLRGACRF.

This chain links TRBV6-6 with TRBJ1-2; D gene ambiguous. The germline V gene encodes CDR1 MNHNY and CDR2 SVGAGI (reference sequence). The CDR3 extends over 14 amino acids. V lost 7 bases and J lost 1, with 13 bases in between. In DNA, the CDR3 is TGTGCCAGCACCCCGAGAGAGGGTAACTATGGCTACACCTTC. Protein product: CASTPREGNYGYTF.

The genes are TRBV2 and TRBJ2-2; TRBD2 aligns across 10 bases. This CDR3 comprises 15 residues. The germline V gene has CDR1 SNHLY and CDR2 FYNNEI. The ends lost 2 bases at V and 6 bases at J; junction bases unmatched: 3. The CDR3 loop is CASSELAGVAGELFF. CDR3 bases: TGTGCCAGCAGTGAACTAGCGGGAGTGGCCGGGGAGCTGTTTTTT.

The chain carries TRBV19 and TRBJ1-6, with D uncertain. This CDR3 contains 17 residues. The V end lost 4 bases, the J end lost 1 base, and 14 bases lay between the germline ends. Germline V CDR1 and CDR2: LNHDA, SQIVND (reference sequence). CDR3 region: CASSSLNRVSYNSPLHF. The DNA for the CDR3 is TGTGCCAGTAGTAGCCTCAACCGGGTGTCCTATAATTCACCCCTCCACTTT.

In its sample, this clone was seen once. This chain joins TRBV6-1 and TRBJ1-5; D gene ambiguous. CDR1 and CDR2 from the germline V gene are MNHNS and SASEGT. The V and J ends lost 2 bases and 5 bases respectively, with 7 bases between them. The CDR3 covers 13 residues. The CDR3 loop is CASSERVDQPQHF. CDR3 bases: TGTGCCAGCAGTGAACGGGTGGATCAGCCCCAGCATTTT.

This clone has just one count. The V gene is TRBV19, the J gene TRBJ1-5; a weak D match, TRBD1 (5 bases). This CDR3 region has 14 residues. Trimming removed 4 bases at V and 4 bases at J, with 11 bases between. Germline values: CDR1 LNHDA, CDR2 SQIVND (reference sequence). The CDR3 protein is CASSSGASNQPQHF. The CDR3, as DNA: TGTGCCAGTAGTAGCGGGGCCTCAAATCAGCCCCAGCATTTT.